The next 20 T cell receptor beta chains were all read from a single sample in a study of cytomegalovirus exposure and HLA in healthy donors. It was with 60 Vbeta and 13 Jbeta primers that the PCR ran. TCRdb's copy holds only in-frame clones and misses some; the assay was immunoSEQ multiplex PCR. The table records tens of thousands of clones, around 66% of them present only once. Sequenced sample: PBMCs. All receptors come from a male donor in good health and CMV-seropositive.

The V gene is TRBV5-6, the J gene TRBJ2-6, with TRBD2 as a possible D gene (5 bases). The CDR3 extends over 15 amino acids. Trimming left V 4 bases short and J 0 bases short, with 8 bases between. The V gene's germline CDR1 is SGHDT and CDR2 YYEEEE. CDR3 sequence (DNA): TGTGCCAGCAGCCTGGGAGTCTCTGGGGCCAACGTCCTGACTTTC. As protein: CASSLGVSGANVLTF.

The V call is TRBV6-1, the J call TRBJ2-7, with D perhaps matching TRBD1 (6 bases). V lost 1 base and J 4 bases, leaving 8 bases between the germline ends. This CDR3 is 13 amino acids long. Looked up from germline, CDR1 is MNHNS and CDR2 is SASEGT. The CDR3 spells CASSEGTAYEQYF. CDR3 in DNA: TGTGCCAGCAGTGAAGGGACAGCTTACGAGCAGTACTTC.

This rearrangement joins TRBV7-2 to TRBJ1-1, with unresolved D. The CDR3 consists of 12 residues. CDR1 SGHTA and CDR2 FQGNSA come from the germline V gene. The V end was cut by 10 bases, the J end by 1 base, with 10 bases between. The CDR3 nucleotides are TGTGCCACCGCGCCGCAGAACACTGAAGCTTTCTTT. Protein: CATAPQNTEAFF.

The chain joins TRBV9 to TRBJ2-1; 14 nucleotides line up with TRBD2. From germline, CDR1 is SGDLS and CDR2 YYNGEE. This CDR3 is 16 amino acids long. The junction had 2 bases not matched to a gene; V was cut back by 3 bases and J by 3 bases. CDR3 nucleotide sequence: TGTGCCAGCAGCGGAGGACTAGCGGGAGGCTACAATGAGCAGTTCTTC. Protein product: CASSGGLAGGYNEQFF.

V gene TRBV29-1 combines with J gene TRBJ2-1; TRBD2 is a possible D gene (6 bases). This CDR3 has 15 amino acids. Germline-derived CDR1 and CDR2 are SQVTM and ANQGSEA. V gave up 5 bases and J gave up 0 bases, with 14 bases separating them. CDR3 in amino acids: CSVSGQSSSYNEQFF. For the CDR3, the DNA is TGCAGCGTTAGCGGGCAGTCGAGCTCCTACAATGAGCAGTTCTTC.

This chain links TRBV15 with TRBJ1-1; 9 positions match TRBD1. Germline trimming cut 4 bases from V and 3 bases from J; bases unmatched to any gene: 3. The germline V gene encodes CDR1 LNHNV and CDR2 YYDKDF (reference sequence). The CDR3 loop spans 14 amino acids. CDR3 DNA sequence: TGTGCCACCAGCATAGGACAGGGGCACACTGAAGCTTTCTTT. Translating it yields CATSIGQGHTEAFF.

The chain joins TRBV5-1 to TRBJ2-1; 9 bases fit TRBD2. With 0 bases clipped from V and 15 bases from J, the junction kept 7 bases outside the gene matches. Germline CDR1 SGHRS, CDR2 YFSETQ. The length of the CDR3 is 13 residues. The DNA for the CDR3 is TGCGCCAGCAGCTTGGCTGGCGAAGCGGGAGGGTTCTTC. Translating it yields CASSLAGEAGGFF.

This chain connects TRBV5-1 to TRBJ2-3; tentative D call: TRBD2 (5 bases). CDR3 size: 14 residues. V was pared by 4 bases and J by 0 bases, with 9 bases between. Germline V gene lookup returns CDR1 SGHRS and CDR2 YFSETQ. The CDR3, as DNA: TGCGCCAGCAGCCTAGCCATTAGCACAGATACGCAGTATTTT. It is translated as CASSLAISTDTQYF. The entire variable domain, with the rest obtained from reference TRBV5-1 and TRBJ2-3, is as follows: KAGVTQTPRYLIKTRGQQVTLSCSPISGHRSVSWYQQTPGQGLQFLFEYFSETQRNKGNFPGRFSGRQFSNSRSEMNVSTLELGDSALYLCASSLAISTDTQYFGPGTRLTVL.

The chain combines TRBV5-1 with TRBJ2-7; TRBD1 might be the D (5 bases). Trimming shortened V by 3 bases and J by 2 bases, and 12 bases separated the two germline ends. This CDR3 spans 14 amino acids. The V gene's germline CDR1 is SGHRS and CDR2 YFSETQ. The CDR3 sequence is CASSSDSTAYEQYF. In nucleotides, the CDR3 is TGCGCCAGCAGCTCAGACAGTACAGCCTACGAGCAGTACTTC.

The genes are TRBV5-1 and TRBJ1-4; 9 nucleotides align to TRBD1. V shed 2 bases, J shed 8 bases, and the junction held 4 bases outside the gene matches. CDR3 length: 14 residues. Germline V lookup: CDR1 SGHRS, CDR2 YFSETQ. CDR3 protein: CASSFGTGKEKLFF. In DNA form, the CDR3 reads TGCGCCAGCAGCTTTGGGACAGGGAAAGAAAAACTGTTTTTT. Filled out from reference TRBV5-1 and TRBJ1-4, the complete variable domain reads KAGVTQTPRYLIKTRGQQVTLSCSPISGHRSVSWYQQTPGQGLQFLFEYFSETQRNKGNFPGRFSGRQFSNSRSEMNVSTLELGDSALYLCASSFGTGKEKLFFGSGTQLSVL.

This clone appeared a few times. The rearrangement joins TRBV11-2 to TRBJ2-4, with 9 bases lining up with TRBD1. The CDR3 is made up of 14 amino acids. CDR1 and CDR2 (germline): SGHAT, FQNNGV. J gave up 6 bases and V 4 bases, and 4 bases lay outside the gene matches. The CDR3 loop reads CASSWGQGGNIQYF. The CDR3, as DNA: TGTGCCAGCAGCTGGGGACAGGGAGGAAACATTCAGTACTTC.

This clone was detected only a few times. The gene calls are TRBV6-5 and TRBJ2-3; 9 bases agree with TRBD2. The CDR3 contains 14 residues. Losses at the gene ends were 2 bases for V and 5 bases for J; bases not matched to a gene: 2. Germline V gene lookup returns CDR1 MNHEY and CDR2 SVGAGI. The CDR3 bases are TGTGCCAGCAGTTACAAACTAGCGGGAGATACGCAGTATTTT. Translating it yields CASSYKLAGDTQYF.

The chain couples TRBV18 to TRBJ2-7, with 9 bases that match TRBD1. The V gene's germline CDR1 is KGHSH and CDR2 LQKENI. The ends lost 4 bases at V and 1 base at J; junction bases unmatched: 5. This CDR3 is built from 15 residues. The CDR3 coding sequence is TGTGCCAGCTCACAGGACAGGGGTGGTTCCTACGAGCAGTACTTC. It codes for CASSQDRGGSYEQYF. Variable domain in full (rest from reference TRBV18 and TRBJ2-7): NAGVMQNPRHLVRRRGQEARLRCSPMKGHSHVYWYRQLPEEGLKFMVYLQKENIIDESGMPKERFSAEFPKEGPSILRIQQVVRGDSAAYFCASSQDRGGSYEQYFGPGTRLTVT.

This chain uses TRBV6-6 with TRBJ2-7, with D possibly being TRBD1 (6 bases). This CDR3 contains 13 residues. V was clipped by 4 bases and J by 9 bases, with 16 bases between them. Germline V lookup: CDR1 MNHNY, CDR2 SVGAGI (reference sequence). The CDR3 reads CASSSGLGAGQYF. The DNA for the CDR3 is TGTGCCAGCAGTTCGGGTCTGGGGGCAGGGCAGTACTTC.

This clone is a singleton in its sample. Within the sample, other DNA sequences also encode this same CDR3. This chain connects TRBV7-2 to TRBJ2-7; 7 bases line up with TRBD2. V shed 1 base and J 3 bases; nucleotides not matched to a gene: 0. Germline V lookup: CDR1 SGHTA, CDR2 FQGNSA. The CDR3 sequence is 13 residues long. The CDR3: CASSLGGGYEQYF. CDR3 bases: TGTGCCAGCAGCTTAGGGGGGGGCTACGAGCAGTACTTC.

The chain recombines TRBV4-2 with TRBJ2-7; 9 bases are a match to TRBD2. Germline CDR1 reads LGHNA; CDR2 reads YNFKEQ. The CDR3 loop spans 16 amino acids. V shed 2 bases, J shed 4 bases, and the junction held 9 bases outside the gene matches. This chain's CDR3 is CASSQNSQREVYEQYF. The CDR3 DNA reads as TGTGCCAGCAGCCAAAACTCACAGCGGGAGGTGTACGAGCAGTACTTC.

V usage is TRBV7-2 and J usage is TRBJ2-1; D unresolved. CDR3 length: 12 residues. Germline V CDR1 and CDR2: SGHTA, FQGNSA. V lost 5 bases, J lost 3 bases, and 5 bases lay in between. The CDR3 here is CASSPYYNEQFF. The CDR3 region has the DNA TGTGCCAGCAGCCCTTACTACAATGAGCAGTTCTTC.

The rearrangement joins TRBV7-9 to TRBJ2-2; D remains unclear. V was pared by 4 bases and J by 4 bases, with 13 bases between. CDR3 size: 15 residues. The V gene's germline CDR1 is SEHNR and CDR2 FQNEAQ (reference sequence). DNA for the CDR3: TGTGCCAGCAGCTACCGCGGAGCGATCACCGGGGAGCTGTTTTTT. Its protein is CASSYRGAITGELFF.

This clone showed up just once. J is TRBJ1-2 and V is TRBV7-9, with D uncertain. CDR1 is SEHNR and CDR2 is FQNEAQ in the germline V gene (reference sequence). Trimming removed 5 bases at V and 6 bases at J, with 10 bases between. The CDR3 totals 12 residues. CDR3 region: CASSHGGDGYTF. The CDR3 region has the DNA TGTGCCAGCAGCCACGGCGGAGATGGCTACACCTTC.

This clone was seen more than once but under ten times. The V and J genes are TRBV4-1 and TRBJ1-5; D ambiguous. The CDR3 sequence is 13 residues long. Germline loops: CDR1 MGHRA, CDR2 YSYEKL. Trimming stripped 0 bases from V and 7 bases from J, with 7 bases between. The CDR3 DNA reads TGCGCCAGCAGCCAAGATATGAGACAGCCCCAGCATTTT. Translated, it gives CASSQDMRQPQHF.